These 27 T cell receptor beta chains share one sample of origin, sequenced in a study of T cells in Graves' hyperthyroidism and ophthalmopathy. RNA transcripts were the template for amplifying TCR beta CDR3 regions. A first-round RT-PCR of the TCR CDR3 used the HTBI primer set. From the multiplex PCR reads, TCRdb called clonotypes with MiXCR, one entry per CDR3 protein. Here the sample spans about 520,000 distinct CDR3 sequences, approximately 25% being singletons. Sample: blood. The receptors here all came from a woman in her 30s with Graves' ophthalmopathy.

There are many counts of this clonotype. As DNA, the CDR3 is TGTGCCAGCAGCTCGGGACAGCTTAACACCGGGGAGCTGTTTTTT. It specifies CASSSGQLNTGELFF. The chain couples TRBV6-1 to TRBJ2-2; 7 nucleotides align to TRBD1. Germline CDR1 and CDR2: MNHNS and SASEGT. J lost 2 bases, V lost 6 bases, and 6 bases had no gene match. The CDR3 runs to 15 residues.

A remark on this clonotype: Because the CDR3 is missing its conserved closing phenylalanine or tryptophan, this is likely a read error. V is TRBV9 and J is TRBJ1-1, with D possibly TRBD1 on 5 matching bases. Germline assignment: CDR1 SGDLS and CDR2 YYNGEE. The CDR3 spans 11 residues. Trimming removed 7 bases at V and 4 bases at J, with 8 bases between. CDR3 in amino acids: CASGGGTEAFL. CDR3 bases: TGTGCCAGCGGCGGGGGCACTGAAGCTTTCTTG.

Only a few counts were recorded for this clonotype. The chain uses TRBV4-1 and TRBJ1-3; D remains unclear. The CDR3 is made up of 16 amino acids. The germline V and J ends were trimmed by 3 bases and 0 bases, with 12 bases remaining between them. From germline, CDR1 is MGHRA and CDR2 YSYEKL. CDR3 in DNA: TGCGCCAGCAGCCAGCCAGGACGAACCTCTGGAAACACCATATATTTT. Protein: CASSQPGRTSGNTIYF.

This clonotype occurred many times. The J gene is TRBJ1-2, the V gene TRBV30, with TRBD1 as a possible D gene (5 bases). From germline, CDR1 is GTSNPN and CDR2 SVGIG (reference sequence). CDR3 length: 17 amino acids. Trimming shortened V by 0 bases and J by 3 bases, and 20 bases separated the two germline ends. CDR3 bases: TGTGCCTGGAGTGTACCGCCCTACTTAGGGGTGTACTATGGCTACACCTTC. This sequence encodes CAWSVPPYLGVYYGYTF. The complete variable domain, with remaining parts taken from reference TRBV30 and TRBJ1-2, reads SQTIHQWPATLVQPVGSPLSLECTVEGTSNPNLYWYRQAAGRGLQLLFYSVGIGQISSEVPQNLSASRPQDRQFILSSKKLLLSDSGFYLCAWSVPPYLGVYYGYTFGSGTRLTVV.

The chain combines TRBV12-3 or TRBV12-4 with TRBJ2-6; 7 nucleotides line up with TRBD1. This CDR3 region has 15 residues. Losses at the gene ends were 8 bases for V and 7 bases for J; bases not matched to a gene: 11. CDR3: CASAPGQRIANVLTF. The CDR3 DNA sequence: TGTGCCAGCGCCCCGGGACAGCGTATCGCCAACGTCCTGACTTTC.

This chain joins TRBV12-3 or TRBV12-4 and TRBJ1-1, with D perhaps matching TRBD1 (5 bases). Trimming shortened V by 3 bases and J by 0 bases, and 8 bases separated the two germline ends. CDR3 length equals 14 residues. The CDR3 spells CASSFPGLNTEAFF. The CDR3 nucleotides are TGTGCCAGCAGTTTCCCAGGGTTGAACACTGAAGCTTTCTTT.

This clonotype has just one count. The rearrangement links TRBV12-5 to TRBJ1-1; TRBD1 is a possible D gene (5 bases). Per the germline V gene, CDR1 is LGHNT and CDR2 is FRNRAP. The CDR3 extends over 14 amino acids. The germline V and J ends were trimmed by 2 bases and 6 bases, with 13 bases remaining between them. The CDR3 protein is CASGLIGARAEAFF. In DNA form, the CDR3 reads TGTGCTAGTGGTTTGATTGGGGCTAGGGCTGAAGCTTTCTTT.

This clonotype was seen ten or more times. J is TRBJ1-1 and V is TRBV5-1; the match to TRBD1 covers 9 bases. Germline trimming cut 3 bases from V and 3 bases from J; bases unmatched to any gene: 0. Per the germline V gene, CDR1 is SGHRS and CDR2 is YFSETQ. The CDR3 consists of 13 residues. DNA of the CDR3: TGCGCCAGCAGCTGGACAGGGGACACTGAAGCTTTCTTT. Encoded protein: CASSWTGDTEAFF.

Points on this clonotype: The CDR3 end shows no conserved phenylalanine or tryptophan, and so a read error is likely. The chain uses TRBV7-8 and TRBJ1-2; D is unclear. The germline V gene has CDR1 SGHVS and CDR2 FQNEAQ. Trimming cost V 2 bases and J 2 bases, with 3 bases left between them. This CDR3 is 12 amino acids long. In DNA form, the CDR3 reads TGTGCCAGCAGCTTACAAAACTATGGCTACACCGTC. This encodes CASSLQNYGYTV.

This clonotype has ten or more counts. This sequence joins TRBV6-4 and TRBJ1-5, with no clear D. The CDR3 contains 17 residues. Germline loops: CDR1 MRHNA, CDR2 SNTAGT. With 5 bases removed from V and 0 bases from J, the gap between germline ends came to 17 bases. CDR3 nucleotides: TGTGCCAGCAGTCCAAGAGGAGTATCGTATAGCAATCAGCCCCAGCATTTT. Translating it yields CASSPRGVSYSNQPQHF.

This clonotype has a handful of counts. This chain links TRBV11-2 with TRBJ2-5, with TRBD2 as a possible D gene (5 bases). The V gene's germline CDR1 is SGHAT and CDR2 FQNNGV. The CDR3 loop spans 14 amino acids. Deletions cut 3 bases from V and 4 bases from J, with 12 bases between. The CDR3: CASSFTAGTETQYF. The CDR3 nucleotides are TGTGCCAGCAGCTTCACGGCGGGTACAGAGACCCAGTACTTC.

This clonotype was detected only a few times. This chain connects TRBV6-1 to TRBJ2-7; tentatively, D is TRBD1 (5 bases). Trimming pared 10 bases from V and 3 bases from J, leaving 16 bases between. Germline CDR1 is MNHNS and CDR2 is SASEGT. This CDR3 has 13 residues. CDR3 amino acids: CATLTEKLYEQYF. The CDR3 DNA sequence: TGTGCCACCTTGACAGAAAAACTCTACGAGCAGTACTTC.

This chain connects TRBV20-1 to TRBJ2-7, with D tentatively TRBD2 (6 bases). The V and J ends lost 3 bases and 2 bases respectively, with 11 bases between them. In germline, CDR1 is DFQATT, CDR2 SNEGSKA (reference sequence). The CDR3 length is 13 residues. In nucleotides, the CDR3 is TGCAGTGCTAGCGCTAGCGCTACCTACGAGCAGTACTTC. It translates to CSASASATYEQYF.

As to this clonotype: A single base separates this from a much larger clone, so it may be a read error. The chain joins TRBV30 to TRBJ2-6; 11 bases line up with TRBD1. This CDR3 is built from 16 residues. In germline, CDR1 is GTSNPN, CDR2 SVGIG (reference sequence). CDR3 in DNA: TGTGTCCACCCCGGACAGGGGGCATTTGGGGCCAACGTCCTGACTTTC. Translated, it gives CVHPGQGAFGANVLTF.

The chain carries TRBV6-1 and TRBJ2-2; 8 bases line up with TRBD1. Trimming took 7 bases from V and 2 from J; bases not matched to a gene: 9. CDR3 size: 16 residues. Germline loops: CDR1 MNHNS, CDR2 SASEGT. Here the CDR3 DNA reads TGTGCCAGCATCCCGCGAGGACAGGGAAACACCGGGGAGCTGTTTTTT. Protein product: CASIPRGQGNTGELFF.

This chain connects TRBV5-1 to TRBJ1-2; D gene ambiguous. The CDR3 totals 13 residues. Germline values: CDR1 SGHRS, CDR2 YFSETQ. V lost 1 base, J lost 8 bases, and 12 bases lay in between. The CDR3 loop reads CASSLPDTSGYTF. The CDR3 coding sequence is TGCGCCAGCAGCTTGCCCGACACATCGGGCTACACCTTC.

This rearrangement joins TRBV6-2 or TRBV6-3 to TRBJ2-7; 8 bases match TRBD2. Germline assignment: CDR1 MNHEY and CDR2 SVGEGT. The CDR3 length is 14 residues. Unmatched junction bases numbered 7, after V lost 7 bases and J lost 2 bases. In DNA form, the CDR3 reads TGTGCCAGCACCATCGGGGGACTAGCCTACGAGCAGTACTTC. Its translation is CASTIGGLAYEQYF.

The V gene is TRBV3-1, the J gene TRBJ1-3; D ambiguous. The germline V gene encodes CDR1 LGHDT and CDR2 YNNKEL (reference sequence). V dropped 0 bases and J dropped 2 bases, with 11 bases sitting between them. CDR3 size: 16 residues. The CDR3 spells CASSQDFTVAGNTIYF. DNA of the CDR3: TGTGCCAGCAGCCAAGATTTTACGGTTGCTGGAAACACCATATATTTT.

In this sample, this clonotype turned up many times. The chain joins TRBV27 to TRBJ1-2; 8 bases match TRBD1. Germline CDR1 is MNHEY and CDR2 is SMNVEV (reference sequence). The V gene end was trimmed by 0 bases and the J gene end by 7 bases; junction bases not matched to a gene: 7. The CDR3 spans 15 residues. CDR3 protein: CASSLSTQGAFGYTF. As DNA, the CDR3 is TGTGCCAGCAGTTTATCTACTCAGGGGGCGTTTGGCTACACCTTC.

CDR3 DNA: TGCAGTGCACGCCCGGTCATTGGGACAAATCAGCCCCAGCATTTT. Protein sequence: CSARPVIGTNQPQHF. The chain joins TRBV20-1 to TRBJ1-5, with D perhaps matching TRBD1 (6 bases). V was clipped by 6 bases and J by 4 bases, with 19 bases between them. Germline CDR1 DFQATT, CDR2 SNEGSKA (reference sequence). The CDR3 runs 15 residues.

This clonotype showed up many times. The chain uses TRBV7-9 and TRBJ2-7; 11 bases map to TRBD1. Germline-derived CDR1 and CDR2 are SEHNR and FQNEAQ (reference sequence). Trimming at V came to 4 bases and at J to 6 bases, leaving 5 bases not matched to a gene. The CDR3 contains 14 residues. The chain's CDR3 is CASSWDRGSSEQYF. The CDR3 DNA reads TGTGCCAGCAGCTGGGACAGGGGGTCTTCCGAGCAGTACTTC.

This clonotype was seen a few times. The chain is built from TRBV2 and TRBJ2-7; 7 bases fit TRBD1. V was clipped by 8 bases and J by 3 bases; unmatched bases: 10. Per the germline V gene, CDR1 is SNHLY and CDR2 is FYNNEI. CDR3 length equals 14 residues. The CDR3, as DNA: TGTGCCAGCGGTATTAGACAGGGTAACTACGAGCAGTACTTC. This sequence encodes CASGIRQGNYEQYF.

This clonotype occurred many times. The chain uses TRBV6-1 and TRBJ2-7; D tentatively reads TRBD1 or TRBD2 (5 bases each). The V end lost 4 bases, the J end lost 7 bases, and 20 bases lay between the germline ends. The germline gives CDR1 MNHNS, CDR2 SASEGT. The CDR3 has 15 residues. The CDR3 DNA follows: TGTGCCAGCAGTGGAGAGTGGATGAGGGGTTATGAGCAGTACTTC. This codes for CASSGEWMRGYEQYF.

This clonotype was picked up one time. V gene TRBV18 combines with J gene TRBJ1-1; the D is unclear. The CDR3 has 14 amino acids. With 2 bases removed from V and 4 bases from J, the gap between germline ends came to 11 bases. In germline, CDR1 is KGHSH, CDR2 LQKENI. CDR3: CASSPVEGGTEAFF. The CDR3 coding sequence is TGTGCCAGCTCACCAGTTGAAGGTGGCACTGAAGCTTTCTTT.

This clonotype came up many times. This chain joins TRBV12-3 or TRBV12-4 and TRBJ2-7; D call uncertain. The length of the CDR3 is 14 residues. Trimming pared 6 bases from V and 5 bases from J, leaving 17 bases between. DNA for the CDR3: TGTGCCAGCAGCCCAGCCCACGAGGTAGACGAGCAGTACTTC. It translates to CASSPAHEVDEQYF.

At least ten counts were recorded for this clonotype. This sequence joins TRBV4-1 and TRBJ1-5; maybe TRBD1 (5 bases). Germline CDR1 reads MGHRA; CDR2 reads YSYEKL. V was trimmed by 2 bases and J by 9 bases, leaving 14 bases between them. The CDR3 totals 14 residues. The CDR3: CASSQSGHPWPQHF. CDR3 sequence (DNA): TGCGCCAGCAGCCAATCCGGACACCCTTGGCCCCAGCATTTT.

Many counts were recorded for this clonotype. This chain links TRBV12-3 or TRBV12-4 with TRBJ1-5; 8 bases align to TRBD1. Trimming at V came to 8 bases and at J to 3 bases, leaving 6 bases not matched to a gene. The CDR3 has 14 amino acids. The chain's CDR3 is CASGNRGINQPQHF. The DNA for the CDR3 is TGTGCCAGCGGAAACAGGGGGATCAATCAGCCCCAGCATTTT.